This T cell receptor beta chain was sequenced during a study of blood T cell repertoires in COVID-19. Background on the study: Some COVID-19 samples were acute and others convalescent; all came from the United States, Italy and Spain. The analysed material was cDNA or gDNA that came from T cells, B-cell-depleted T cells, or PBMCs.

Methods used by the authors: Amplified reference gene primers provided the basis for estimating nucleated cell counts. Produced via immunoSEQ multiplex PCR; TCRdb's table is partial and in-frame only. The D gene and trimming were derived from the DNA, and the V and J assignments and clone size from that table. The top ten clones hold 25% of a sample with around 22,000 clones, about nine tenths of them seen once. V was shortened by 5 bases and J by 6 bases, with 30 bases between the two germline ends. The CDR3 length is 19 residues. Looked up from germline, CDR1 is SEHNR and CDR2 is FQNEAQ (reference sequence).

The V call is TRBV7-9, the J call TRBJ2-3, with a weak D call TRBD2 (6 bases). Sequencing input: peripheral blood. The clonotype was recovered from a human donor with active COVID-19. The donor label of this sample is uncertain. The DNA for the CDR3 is TGTGCCAGCAGCCCATATGCCCAGCGGGTAGGAACTCTTATGGATACGCAGTATTTT. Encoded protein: CASSPYAQRVGTLMDTQYF.